These 10 T cell receptor beta chains were all obtained from the same sample, sequenced in a study of blood T cells in healthy people across ages (dated by TCRdb to between 2015 and 2017). Library preparation used 5' RACE. TCRdb shows the sequencer as Illumina HiSeq 2500. A second PCR of roughly 6 to 11 cycles was run with a J-beta primer mix and a sample-barcoded 5' primer. Using fastp at Q25 and MiXCR, TCRdb reprocessed the public reads and kept productive beta chains. Each CDR3 protein gets just one entry, which takes the most common genes and DNA from the rows behind it. The sample yields roughly 1.5 million distinct CDR3 sequences; around 40% were counted once. In total, the top ten clones hold roughly 3.7% of the sample. The sample consisted of blood. All receptors derive from a woman between 18 and 29 years old in good health.

This clonotype has just a few counts. V gene TRBV12-3 or TRBV12-4 combines with J gene TRBJ2-2; 7 nucleotides align to TRBD1. The V and J ends lost 1 base and 5 bases, in that order; junction bases with no gene match: 7. The CDR3 totals 16 residues. The CDR3 sequence is CASSLVVGQVTGELFF. The DNA of the CDR3 is TGTGCCAGCAGTTTAGTAGTTGGACAGGTGACCGGGGAGCTGTTTTTT.

This sequence joins TRBV20-1 and TRBJ1-2; possibly TRBD1 for D (5 bases). Trimming took 0 bases from V and 5 from J, leaving 10 bases between them. The CDR3 length is 13 residues. The germline V gene encodes CDR1 DFQATT and CDR2 SNEGSKA (reference sequence). The CDR3 DNA is TGCAGTGCTAGAGATTGGGGCAGTTATGGCTACACCTTC. Amino acid sequence: CSARDWGSYGYTF.

This chain joins TRBV2 and TRBJ2-5; 9 nucleotides agree with TRBD1. The CDR3 has 13 amino acids. Unmatched junction bases numbered 5, after V lost 9 bases and J lost 3 bases. Germline V gene sequence: CDR1 SNHLY, CDR2 FYNNEI. The CDR3 is CASFDRGKETQYF. In DNA form, the CDR3 reads TGTGCCAGTTTCGACAGGGGGAAAGAGACCCAGTACTTC.

The chain links TRBV28 to TRBJ2-1; D not certain. Germline lookup yields CDR1 MDHEN and CDR2 SYDVKM. The CDR3 is 15 residues long. The V end lost 4 bases, the J end lost 3 bases, and 13 bases lay between the germline ends. CDR3 DNA: TGTGCCAGCAGTTCCCCCGGACGTAACTACAATGAGCAGTTCTTC. Amino acids: CASSSPGRNYNEQFF.

The chain employs TRBV27 and TRBJ2-7; D possibly uses TRBD1 or TRBD2 (5 bases each). The CDR3 extends over 13 amino acids. From germline, CDR1 is MNHEY and CDR2 SMNVEV (reference sequence). Trimming took 4 bases from V and 3 from J, leaving 10 bases between them. The CDR3 DNA reads as TGTGCCAGCAGTTCCCGGGGCAACTACGAGCAGTACTTC. Encoded protein: CASSSRGNYEQYF.

This clonotype has a count of ten or more. The V and J genes are TRBV6-5 and TRBJ2-3; D unresolved. The CDR3 sequence is 15 residues long. Trimming removed 6 bases at V and 0 bases at J, with 13 bases between. Germline V lookup: CDR1 MNHEY, CDR2 SVGAGI. The CDR3 sequence: CASSPVRASTDTQYF. In DNA, the CDR3 is TGTGCCAGCAGCCCCGTTAGAGCTAGCACAGATACGCAGTATTTT.

The CDR3 DNA reads as TGTGCCAGCAGCGCCCGACAGGGAGGTTCACCCCTCCACTTT. This sequence encodes CASSARQGGSPLHF. This rearrangement joins TRBV7-2 to TRBJ1-6, with 7 bases identical to TRBD1. The V segment lost 5 bases and the J segment 9 bases; nucleotides outside the gene matches: 7. The germline gives CDR1 SGHTA, CDR2 FQGNSA. There are 14 residues in the CDR3.

Regarding this clonotype: With a much larger clone just one base away, this may be a read error. The V gene is TRBV4-1, the J gene TRBJ1-2; no clear D. This CDR3 region has 14 residues. The germline CDR1 and CDR2 sequences are MGHRA and YSYEKL. Here the CDR3 DNA reads TGCGCCAGCAGCCAAGACCCGGGTACCTATGGCTGCACCTTC. Amino acids: CASSQDPGTYGCTF.

This clonotype was seen once. This chain's CDR3 is CASSSRTQGYTDTQYF. The CDR3 DNA follows: TGTGCCAGCAGTTCCCGGACCCAGGGTTACACAGATACGCAGTATTTT. The genes are TRBV6-6 and TRBJ2-3, with a possible D match to TRBD1 (5 bases). Trimming removed 4 bases from V and 2 bases from J, with 16 bases in between. Germline CDR1 and CDR2: MNHNY and SVGAGI (reference sequence). The CDR3 sequence is 16 residues long.

The chain carries TRBV6-5 and TRBJ1-4; tentative D call: TRBD1 (5 bases). The CDR3 consists of 14 residues. The V end lost 1 base, the J end lost 8 bases, and 11 bases lay between the germline ends. The germline gives CDR1 MNHEY, CDR2 SVGAGI. The CDR3 DNA sequence: TGTGCCAGCAGTTACTTAAGGGGAAGGGAAAAACTGTTTTTT. Its protein is CASSYLRGREKLFF.